One and the same sample provided the 29 T cell receptor beta chains below, sequenced in a study of T cells after yellow fever vaccination (dated by TCRdb to 2018 to 2020). Libraries were made using 5' RACE. Sequencer: Illumina NovaSeq 6000. Using fastp trimming at Q25 and MiXCR clonotype assembly, TCRdb reanalyzed the public sequencing data and kept in-frame beta chains. Rows are combined by CDR3 protein, so each entry shows the most common genes and DNA. Here the sample has a few hundred thousand distinct CDR3 sequences; approximately 3.9% occur a single time. The biggest ten clones account for 20% to 25% of the sample. The sample's treatment or condition, from its label and the paper: live attenuated yellow fever vaccine strain. The sequences come from PBMCs, collected 5 days after the yellow fever booster vaccination. These receptors were obtained from a man between 18 and 35 years old who received the YFV17D yellow fever vaccine.

This clonotype has only a few counts. This chain uses TRBV4-3 with TRBJ2-7; D gene uncertain. This CDR3 is built from 12 residues. Germline V gene sequence: CDR1 LGHNA, CDR2 YSLEER. V was trimmed by 4 bases and J by 3 bases, leaving 7 bases between them. CDR3 loop: CASSLGNYEQYV. The DNA for the CDR3 is TGCGCCAGCAGCCTAGGGAACTACGAGCAGTACGTC.

V and J are TRBV29-1 and TRBJ1-5; 10 bases map to TRBD1. V was pared by 4 bases and J by 2 bases, with 2 bases of the junction left unmatched. Germline loops: CDR1 SQVTM, CDR2 ANQGSEA. The CDR3 contains 14 residues. CDR3: CSVGDRGGNQPQHF. The CDR3 DNA is TGCAGCGTTGGGGACAGGGGTGGCAATCAGCCCCAGCATTTT.

This clonotype was seen a few times. The CDR3 is CASSQSQRGNEKLFF. The CDR3 DNA reads TGCGCCAGCAGCCAATCCCAGAGGGGGAATGAAAAACTGTTTTTT. The chain links TRBV4-3 to TRBJ1-4; D might be TRBD1 (6 bases). Germline assignment: CDR1 LGHNA and CDR2 YSLEER. The length of the CDR3 is 15 residues. The germline V and J ends were trimmed by 2 bases and 5 bases, with 12 bases remaining between them.

The chain has TRBV29-1 and TRBJ2-5; D may correspond to TRBD1 or TRBD2 (7 bases each). Germline V gene sequence: CDR1 SQVTM, CDR2 ANQGSEA. There are 13 residues in the CDR3. Trimming cost V 3 bases and J 5 bases, with 13 bases left between them. The CDR3 DNA is TGCAGCGTTGATACGCAGGGGGGGGAGACCCAGTACTTC. Protein product: CSVDTQGGETQYF.

This chain joins TRBV5-1 and TRBJ2-5; D uncertain. The germline V gene has CDR1 SGHRS and CDR2 YFSETQ. CDR3 length: 15 amino acids. V was pared by 1 base and J by 3 bases, with 13 bases between. CDR3 loop: CASSLYRSGEETQYF. The CDR3 nucleotides read TGCGCCAGCAGCTTGTATCGATCCGGCGAAGAGACCCAGTACTTC.

This clonotype turned up a few times. The rearrangement links TRBV23-1 to TRBJ2-7; TRBD1 matches at 8 bases. TRBV23-1 is marked as an open reading frame, function uncertain. This CDR3 is 15 amino acids long. The V gene end was trimmed by 7 bases and the J gene end by 6 bases; junction bases not matched to a gene: 14. The CDR3 nucleotides read TGCGCCAGCATACTACGGACAGGGAAAGCGCGCGAGCAGTACGTC. It encodes CASILRTGKAREQYV.

J is TRBJ2-3 and V is TRBV5-6, with 10 nucleotides matching TRBD2. The trim removed 3 bases at V and 0 bases at J, leaving 7 bases unmatched. Germline V gene sequence: CDR1 SGHDT, CDR2 YYEEEE. The CDR3 runs 17 residues. Written as DNA, the CDR3 is TGTGCCAGCAGCTACGATATTAGCGGGGGGAGCACAGATACGCAGTATTTT. Translating gives CASSYDISGGSTDTQYF.

This clonotype occurred many times. The chain joins TRBV7-2 to TRBJ1-2, with TRBD1 matching 7 bases. This CDR3 region has 15 residues. Per the germline V gene, CDR1 is SGHTA and CDR2 is FQGNSA. Trimming took 5 bases from V and 6 from J; bases not matched to a gene: 12. CDR3 protein: CASSAREGARDGYTF. CDR3 DNA sequence: TGTGCCAGCAGCGCCCGGGAGGGGGCGCGGGATGGCTACACCTTC. Full variable domain (outside the CDR3, taken from reference TRBV7-2 and TRBJ1-2): GAGVSQSPSNKVTEKGKDVELRCDPISGHTALYWYRQSLGQGLEFLIYFQGNSAPDKSGLPSDRFSAERTGGSVSTLTIQRTQQEDSAVYLCASSAREGARDGYTFGSGTRLTVV.

This clonotype appeared a few times. This chain links TRBV3-1 with TRBJ2-3, with D possibly matching TRBD2 (6 bases). CDR3 length equals 15 residues. CDR1 LGHDT and CDR2 YNNKEL come from the germline V gene (reference sequence). Trimming left V 3 bases short and J 2 bases short, with 12 bases between. CDR3 nucleotide sequence: TGTGCCAGCAGCCAGCCTGGAGGGTCCACAGATACGCAGTATTTT. Its translation is CASSQPGGSTDTQYF.

This clonotype was seen only a few times. The chain is built from TRBV5-5 and TRBJ1-2; 7 nucleotides agree with TRBD1. CDR1 and CDR2 (germline): SGHKS, YYEKEE (reference sequence). Germline trimming cut 3 bases from V and 4 bases from J; bases unmatched to any gene: 3. The CDR3 is 13 amino acids. The CDR3 sequence: CASSWGQPYGYTF. The CDR3 DNA sequence: TGTGCCAGCAGCTGGGGACAGCCCTATGGCTACACCTTC.

The chain employs TRBV7-2 and TRBJ2-7; the D is unclear. Germline values: CDR1 SGHTA, CDR2 FQGNSA. The CDR3 spans 14 residues. V gave up 5 bases and J gave up 2 bases, with 13 bases separating them. In DNA form, the CDR3 reads TGTGCCAGCAGCCGTGAAACGGGTACCTACGAGCAGTACTTC. Protein: CASSRETGTYEQYF.

The genes are TRBV29-1 and TRBJ2-1, with D possibly being TRBD2 (6 bases). Germline assignment: CDR1 SQVTM and CDR2 ANQGSEA. The CDR3 covers 17 residues. The V end lost 1 base, the J end lost 1 base, and 17 bases lay between the germline ends. In nucleotides, the CDR3 is TGCAGCGTTGAAGGCGGGGCGGCCGAAGGGTCCTACAATGAGCAGTTCTTC. Amino acids: CSVEGGAAEGSYNEQFF.

This clonotype was detected only once. This chain links TRBV6-5 with TRBJ1-5; no clear D gene. The CDR3 sequence is 14 residues long. The germline V gene encodes CDR1 MNHEY and CDR2 SVGAGI. Deletions cut 2 bases from V and 2 bases from J, with 7 bases between. The CDR3 reads CASSYRGRNQPQHF. For the CDR3, the DNA is TGTGCCAGCAGTTACCGGGGTCGCAATCAGCCCCAGCATTTT.

This clonotype was recorded many times. J is TRBJ2-5 and V is TRBV5-1, with TRBD1 matching over 7 bases. V was pared by 4 bases and J by 2 bases, with 2 bases of the junction left unmatched. The CDR3 extends over 13 amino acids. Germline CDR1 is SGHRS and CDR2 is YFSETQ. The CDR3 loop reads CASSTGQQETQYF. As DNA, the CDR3 is TGCGCCAGCAGCACGGGACAGCAAGAGACCCAGTACTTC.

This clonotype was seen repeatedly, ten times or more. The chain couples TRBV5-1 to TRBJ2-7; the D gene is possibly TRBD1 (6 bases). Germline V CDR1 and CDR2: SGHRS, YFSETQ. Trimming removed 4 bases from V and 3 bases from J, with 8 bases in between. There are 12 residues in the CDR3. CDR3 protein: CASSPTGYEQYV. The DNA for the CDR3 is TGCGCCAGCAGCCCGACAGGCTACGAGCAGTACGTC.

This clonotype was seen only a few times. V gene TRBV28 combines with J gene TRBJ2-1; 8 bases fit TRBD2. The junction had 6 bases not matched to a gene; V was cut back by 3 bases and J by 8 bases. In germline, CDR1 is MDHEN, CDR2 SYDVKM. This CDR3 spans 14 amino acids. This CDR3 is CASSFAAGDDEQFF. Here the CDR3 DNA reads TGTGCCAGCAGTTTTGCAGCGGGGGATGATGAGCAGTTCTTC.

The V call is TRBV9, the J call TRBJ2-1; D possibly corresponds to TRBD1 (6 bases). V was clipped by 3 bases and J by 9 bases, with 10 bases between them. The CDR3 totals 12 residues. CDR1 is SGDLS, CDR2 YYNGEE, per germline. The CDR3, as DNA: TGTGCCAGCAGCGGGGGGCGGGTTGAGCAGTTCTTC. Protein: CASSGGRVEQFF.

This clonotype was observed a handful of times. The chain uses TRBV30 and TRBJ2-3; a possible D gene is TRBD2 (7 bases). Germline V CDR1 and CDR2: GTSNPN, SVGIG (reference sequence). The V gene lost 0 bases and the J gene lost 7 bases, with 14 bases spanning the gap. The CDR3 covers 14 residues. CDR3 DNA sequence: TGTGCCTGGAGTGTACCTGGGGGGGCACATACGCAGTATTTT. Translating gives CAWSVPGGAHTQYF.

The chain combines TRBV5-1 with TRBJ2-1; 7 bases are a match to TRBD1. The J segment lost 6 bases and the V segment lost 4 bases, leaving 10 bases of the junction unmatched. The CDR3 is 15 amino acids. CDR1 SGHRS and CDR2 YFSETQ come from the germline V gene. CDR3 sequence: CASSPRGPFGNEQFF. The DNA of the CDR3 is TGCGCCAGCAGCCCGAGGGGGCCCTTTGGCAATGAGCAGTTCTTC.

J is TRBJ2-1 and V is TRBV4-2, with 7 bases aligning to TRBD2. Germline V lookup: CDR1 LGHNA, CDR2 YNFKEQ. The CDR3 is 15 amino acids. The V and J ends lost 4 bases and 10 bases, in that order; junction bases with no gene match: 13. The CDR3 DNA reads as TGTGCCAGCAGCCTCGGCGGGGGTTCCGTCGGGGAGCAGTTCTTC. Residues: CASSLGGGSVGEQFF.

In DNA, the CDR3 is TGCGCCAGCAGCGCCATATTGGGAGGGGCCAACGTCCTGACTTTC. It is translated as CASSAILGGANVLTF. The rearrangement links TRBV5-1 to TRBJ2-6, with D unresolved. V was shortened by 4 bases and J by 4 bases, with 12 bases between the two germline ends. The CDR3 spans 15 residues. The germline gives CDR1 SGHRS, CDR2 YFSETQ.

There are many counts of this clonotype. The chain links TRBV18 to TRBJ2-7, with TRBD1 identical over 9 bases. This CDR3 region has 13 residues. Per the germline V gene, CDR1 is KGHSH and CDR2 is LQKENI. The trim removed 7 bases at V and 6 bases at J, leaving 7 bases unmatched. CDR3: CASLGTGSGEQYF. Here the CDR3 DNA reads TGTGCCAGCTTAGGGACAGGGAGTGGCGAGCAGTACTTC.

This clonotype has a handful of counts. This rearrangement joins TRBV28 to TRBJ2-5; the match to TRBD1 covers 10 bases. The CDR3 sequence is 16 residues long. Trimming at V came to 5 bases and at J to 3 bases, leaving 9 bases not matched to a gene. Germline V lookup: CDR1 MDHEN, CDR2 SYDVKM. CDR3: CASSTIWGTGEETQYF. DNA of the CDR3: TGTGCCAGCAGTACCATATGGGGGACAGGGGAAGAGACCCAGTACTTC.

At least ten counts were recorded for this clonotype. The V gene is TRBV29-1, the J gene TRBJ2-3; D is undetermined. Germline CDR1 reads SQVTM; CDR2 reads ANQGSEA. This CDR3 has 13 residues. Deletions cut 1 base from V and 0 bases from J, with 5 bases between. The chain's CDR3 is CSVEGDSTDTQYF. The DNA for the CDR3 is TGCAGCGTTGAAGGTGATAGCACAGATACGCAGTATTTT.

V is TRBV4-3 and J is TRBJ2-4; D unresolved. The CDR3 is 15 residues long. The V end was cut by 0 bases, the J end by 0 bases, with 6 bases between. Germline V gene data show CDR1 as LGHNA and CDR2 as YSLEER. Written as DNA, the CDR3 is TGCGCCAGCAGCCAAGAGAAGCTAGCCAAAAACATTCAGTACTTC. Its translation is CASSQEKLAKNIQYF.

The CDR3 DNA is TGCAGTGCAAACAGGGGGCTAGGCAAGGACATTCAGTACTTC. It specifies CSANRGLGKDIQYF. This chain joins TRBV20-1 and TRBJ2-4; 9 bases line up with TRBD1. The V and J ends lost 6 bases and 8 bases, in that order; junction bases with no gene match: 11. The CDR3 has 14 amino acids. CDR1 and CDR2 from the germline V gene are DFQATT and SNEGSKA (reference sequence).

The V gene is TRBV20-1, the J gene TRBJ2-7; D perhaps matches TRBD2 (5 bases). The CDR3 length is 14 residues. Germline assignment: CDR1 DFQATT and CDR2 SNEGSKA (reference sequence). V was cut by 4 bases and J by 1 base, with 14 bases left in between. DNA of the CDR3: TGCAGTGCTACTTTACCGGGGTCTTCCTACGAGCAGTACTTC. This encodes CSATLPGSSYEQYF.

As for this clonotype: This may come from a read error, since a much larger clone is one base off. Written as DNA, the CDR3 is TGTGCCAGCAGCCCGACCCGGACTAGCGGGGTCTACGAGCAGTACTTC. Its protein product is CASSPTRTSGVYEQYF. The gene calls are TRBV5-5 and TRBJ2-7; TRBD2 aligns across 12 bases. The V gene end was trimmed by 4 bases and the J gene end by 3 bases; junction bases not matched to a gene: 8. Germline assignment: CDR1 SGHKS and CDR2 YYEKEE (reference sequence). This CDR3 has 16 amino acids. The full variable domain, in which reference TRBV5-5 and TRBJ2-7 provide the parts outside the CDR3, is DAGVTQSPTHLIKTRGQQVTLRCSPISGHKSVSWYQQVLGQGPQFIFQYYEKEERGRGNFPDRFSARQFPNYSSELNVNALLLGDSALYLCASSPTRTSGVYEQYFGPGTRLTVT.

This chain joins TRBV12-3 or TRBV12-4 and TRBJ2-2; the D is unclear. This CDR3 is built from 14 residues. V lost 1 base, J lost 4 bases, and 7 bases lay in between. The chain's CDR3 is CASSLGDSTGELFF. Written as DNA, the CDR3 is TGTGCCAGCAGTTTAGGGGATTCCACCGGGGAGCTGTTTTTT.